This TCR beta chain was captured by sequencing in a study of blood T cells in healthy people across ages (dated by TCRdb to about 2015). Notes on the research overall: In model experiments, roughly one uniquely barcoded TCR beta cDNA molecule per two T cells was captured by template switching. Using deep sequencing normalized with unique cDNA molecular identifiers, the study measured how TCR beta repertoire diversity changes with age. Four age groups were formed from the donors: young (average approximately 15 years), middle-aged (approximately 39), aged (around 62) and long-lived (82). Donors of different ages were randomly distributed across sequencing lanes to avoid experimental bias. Two additional independent replicas of 1 million unique cDNA reads from the same blood draw were analyzed for two donors (one aged 18 to 29 and one aged 80 or older).

Libraries were built with 5' RACE. Sequencing was carried out with an Illumina HiSeq 2500. A second PCR of about 7 to 12 cycles was performed with a sample-barcoded 5' primer and a J-beta primer mix. A unique molecular identifier was introduced onto each TCR beta cDNA molecule by a template-switch 5' adaptor carrying 12 random nucleotides. Each sample yielded at least 3 million CDR3-containing paired-end reads. All of the RNA was converted into first-strand cDNA using the Mint cDNA synthesis kit, with a TRBC-specific oligonucleotide serving as the primer. All cDNA was treated with uracil-DNA glycosylase and then went through a first 18-cycle PCR with the universal primers M1SS and BC2_uni_R. Under the source paper's analysis protocol: For normalization, 1 million high-quality reads, each with a distinct molecular identifier, were randomly selected from each sample. Instead of being binned into consensus sequences, reads that shared molecular identifiers were thrown out. CDR3 identification, clonotype clustering and error correction used MiTCR with a Q25 quality threshold and the strictest error-elimination algorithm. A nonparametric unseen species model using Euler transformation provided a lower-bound estimate of total TCR beta diversity. TCRdb reprocessing: public reads trimmed at Q25 with fastp, clones called with MiXCR, in-frame beta chains kept. Entries are consolidated by CDR3 protein sequence, retaining the most common genes and DNA. In this record, the V and J calls reflect TCRdb's handling and not the investigators' own analysis. Within this sample are roughly 1.5 million distinct CDR3 sequences, with 35% to 45% of them counted one time only. Together, the top ten hold around 4% of the sample.

Study-level results and caveats: Donor CMV infection status was unknown, potentially confounding age-related changes in expanded clonotypes. A strong correlation was found between observed TCR beta diversity and the percentage of naive T cells measured by flow cytometry. Compared with the aged group, the long-lived group had more naive CD4+ T cells, fewer expanded clones and increased TCR diversity, suggesting age selection. As age increased, observed TCR beta diversity per million T cells dropped in a roughly linear way, and a significant reduction was already evident by age around 41. Conclusive comparison of naive and antigen-experienced compartments was prevented by the profiling of bulk unsorted PBMCs. Estimates of total diversity based on one million sequenced T cells were regarded as lower bounds and as underestimates.

Systemically healthy Caucasian individuals from Russia, some 36 in total and aged about 6 to 95 years, were included as donors. Approximately 11 milliliters of peripheral blood were drawn from each donor into EDTA-treated Vacutainer tubes. PBMCs were isolated by Ficoll-Paque density-gradient centrifugation, with at least 6 million obtained per sample. Trizol reagent was used to extract total RNA from PBMCs, with at least 6 micrograms per sample. For every donor, an aliquot of PBMCs went through flow cytometry to measure the percentages of naive CD45RAhigh/CD27high T cells. Per the germline V gene, SGHRS is the CDR1 and YFSETQ is the CDR2. The CDR3 holds 14 amino acids from the cysteine to the phenylalanine. Just the 42-base CDR3 DNA is kept, in frame starting at base 1. Trimming removed 7 bases from V and 1 base from J, leaving 13 bases between the germline ends. With regard to this clonotype: The specificity of this receptor is unknown. Base qualities were left out, and no much larger clone turns up one base away.

This TCR came from a woman in her late teens or twenties in good health. In this chain, TRBV5-1 is recombined with TRBJ2-3; matching of 6 bases hints at TRBD2 as the D gene. Sequenced sample: blood. DNA sequence: TGCGCCAGCTCGGACCGGAGGGGCACAGATACGCAGTATTTT. This sequence encodes CASSDRRGTDTQYF.